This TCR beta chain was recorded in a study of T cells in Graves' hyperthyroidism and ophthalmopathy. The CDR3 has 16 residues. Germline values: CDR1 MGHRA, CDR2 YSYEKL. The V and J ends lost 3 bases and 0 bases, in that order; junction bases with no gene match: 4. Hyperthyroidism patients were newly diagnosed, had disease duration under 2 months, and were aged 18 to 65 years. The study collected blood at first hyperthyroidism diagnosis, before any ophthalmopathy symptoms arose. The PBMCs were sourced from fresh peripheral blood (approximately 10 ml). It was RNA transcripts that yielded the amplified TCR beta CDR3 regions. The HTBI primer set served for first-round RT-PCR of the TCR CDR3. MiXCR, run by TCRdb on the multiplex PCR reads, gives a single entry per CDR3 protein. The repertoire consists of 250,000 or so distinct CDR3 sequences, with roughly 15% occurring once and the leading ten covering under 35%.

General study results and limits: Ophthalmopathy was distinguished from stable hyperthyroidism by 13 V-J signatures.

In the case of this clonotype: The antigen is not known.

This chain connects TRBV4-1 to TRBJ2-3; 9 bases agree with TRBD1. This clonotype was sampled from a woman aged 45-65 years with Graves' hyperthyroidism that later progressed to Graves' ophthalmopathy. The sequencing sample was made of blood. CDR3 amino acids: CASSQNRGPSTDTQYF. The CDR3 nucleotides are TGCGCCAGCAGCCAGAACAGGGGGCCCAGCACAGATACGCAGTATTTT.